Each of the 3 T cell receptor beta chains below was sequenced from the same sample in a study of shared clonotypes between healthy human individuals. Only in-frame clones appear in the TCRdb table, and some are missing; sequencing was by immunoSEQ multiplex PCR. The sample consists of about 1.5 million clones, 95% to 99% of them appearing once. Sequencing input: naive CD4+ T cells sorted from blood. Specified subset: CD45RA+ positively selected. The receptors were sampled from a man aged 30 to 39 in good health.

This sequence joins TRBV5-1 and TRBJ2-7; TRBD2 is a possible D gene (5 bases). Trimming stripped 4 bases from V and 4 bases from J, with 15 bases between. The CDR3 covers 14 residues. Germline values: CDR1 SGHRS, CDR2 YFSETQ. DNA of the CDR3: TGCGCCAGCAGCCGAGCGGTCCCCTCTTACGAGCAGTACTTC. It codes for CASSRAVPSYEQYF.

CDR3 bases: TGTGCCAGCAGTGAAGGGCAGGGGGCCGTGACCCAGTACTTC. It is translated as CASSEGQGAVTQYF. The rearrangement joins TRBV6-1 to TRBJ2-5, with 8 nucleotides matching TRBD1. V lost 1 base and J lost 7; bases outside the gene matches: 5. The CDR3 is made up of 14 amino acids. The germline CDR1 and CDR2 sequences are MNHNS and SASEGT.

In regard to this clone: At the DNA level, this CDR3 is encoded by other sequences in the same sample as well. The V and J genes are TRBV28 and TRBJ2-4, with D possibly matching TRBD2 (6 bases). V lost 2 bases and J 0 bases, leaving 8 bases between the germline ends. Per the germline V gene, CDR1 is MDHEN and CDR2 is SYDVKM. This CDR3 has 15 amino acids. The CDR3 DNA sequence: TGTGCCAGCAGTTTACAGGGACTAGCCAAAAACATTCAGTACTTC. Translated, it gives CASSLQGLAKNIQYF.